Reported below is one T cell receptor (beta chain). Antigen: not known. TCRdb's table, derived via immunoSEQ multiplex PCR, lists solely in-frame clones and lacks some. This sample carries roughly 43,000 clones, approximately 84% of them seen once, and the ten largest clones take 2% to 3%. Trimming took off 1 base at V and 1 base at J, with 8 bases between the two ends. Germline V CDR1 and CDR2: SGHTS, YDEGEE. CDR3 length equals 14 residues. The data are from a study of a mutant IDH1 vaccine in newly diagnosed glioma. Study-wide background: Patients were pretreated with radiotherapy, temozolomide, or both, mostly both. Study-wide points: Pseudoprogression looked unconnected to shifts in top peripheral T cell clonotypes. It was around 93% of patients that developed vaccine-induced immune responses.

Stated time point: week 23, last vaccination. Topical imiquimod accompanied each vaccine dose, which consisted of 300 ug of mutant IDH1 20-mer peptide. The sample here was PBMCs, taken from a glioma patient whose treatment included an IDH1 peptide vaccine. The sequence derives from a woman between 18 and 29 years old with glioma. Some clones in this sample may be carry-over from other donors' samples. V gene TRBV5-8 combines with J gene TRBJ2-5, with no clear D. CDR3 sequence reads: CASSLWRSQETQYF. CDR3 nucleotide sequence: TGTGCCAGCAGCTTGTGGCGGAGCCAAGAGACCCAGTACTTC.